One TCR beta chain is described in this entry. The antigen is undetermined. These data originate in a study of shared clonotypes between healthy human individuals. Findings and caveats of the study: Clonotypes shared by all four donors outscored non-shared clonotypes in generation probability. Though the depth was large, rarefaction showed that sorted-subset sequencing was incomplete.

Subsets obtained from CD4+ cells comprised CD45RA+ naive and CD45RA-negative memory cells. The authors ran the assay at deep level. The repertoire was sequenced with immunoSEQ multiplex PCR; TCRdb's copy has only in-frame clones and lacks some. The sample lists under 2.5 million clones; roughly 92% were seen once. The CDR3 totals 16 residues. V shed 0 bases and J 0 bases; nucleotides not matched to a gene: 1. Per the germline V gene, CDR1 is SGDLS and CDR2 is YYNGEE. This TCR was recovered from a man aged 18 to 30 in good health. Some clones in this sample may be carry-over from other donors' samples. This sequence joins TRBV9 and TRBJ2-3; 10 bases align to TRBD2. The sample comprised naive CD4+ T cells from PBMCs. Subset in this sample: CD45RA+ positively selected. In nucleotides, the CDR3 is TGTGCCAGCAGCGTAGCTAGCGGGGGTAGCACAGATACGCAGTATTTT. Encoded protein: CASSVASGGSTDTQYF.